The clone carrying this TCR beta chain was counted between two and nine times. The germline CDR1 and CDR2 sequences are SGHTA and FQGNSA. Deletions cut 4 bases from V and 0 bases from J, with 10 bases between. CDR3 length: 16 residues. This sample stems from a study of cytomegalovirus exposure and HLA in healthy donors. Amplification used 60 Vbeta primers and 13 Jbeta primers. Using immunoSEQ multiplex PCR, the repertoire was profiled, and TCRdb retains in-frame clones only, with some absent. The sample contains 90,000 to 110,000 clones, about 76% of which appear only once. The clonotype originates from a man aged 35 to 55 in good health and CMV-seronegative. The chain recombines TRBV7-2 with TRBJ1-6; tentatively, D is TRBD1 (6 bases). The sequencing sample was made of PBMCs. The CDR3 loop reads CASSSDSASYNSPLHF. CDR3 nucleotides: TGTGCCAGCAGCTCGGACAGTGCCTCCTATAATTCACCCCTCCACTTT.